This TCR beta chain was recovered during a study of T cells in Graves' hyperthyroidism and ophthalmopathy. About the research overall: Before any treatment, at initial diagnosis, peripheral blood was collected.

Germline V gene data show CDR1 as MNHEY and CDR2 as SMNVEV (reference sequence). V lost 0 bases to trimming and J lost 2 bases, with 8 bases between them. This CDR3 spans 14 amino acids. Study results and caveats: Blood also contained most expanded thyroid clonotypes above 0.001.

Amplification targeted TCR beta CDR3 regions from RNA transcripts. The TCR CDR3 first-round RT-PCR relied on the HTBI primer set. MiXCR, applied by TCRdb to the multiplex PCR reads, yields one record per CDR3 protein. The table shows approximately 400,000 distinct CDR3 sequences, with around a sixth occurring only once. This clonotype was seen at least ten times. Antigen unknown. Stable hyperthyroidism: no ophthalmopathy progression over 18 months of follow-up. Not enrolled were patients with uncontrolled infection, other autoimmune disease, pregnancy or lactation. The sequence was obtained from a woman in her late teens or twenties with Graves' hyperthyroidism. Sequencing used blood. This chain uses TRBV27 with TRBJ2-7; D remains ambiguous. In DNA form, the CDR3 reads TGTGCCAGCAGTTTATCCTCCAACGCCTACGAGCAGTACTTC. Translating it yields CASSLSSNAYEQYF.